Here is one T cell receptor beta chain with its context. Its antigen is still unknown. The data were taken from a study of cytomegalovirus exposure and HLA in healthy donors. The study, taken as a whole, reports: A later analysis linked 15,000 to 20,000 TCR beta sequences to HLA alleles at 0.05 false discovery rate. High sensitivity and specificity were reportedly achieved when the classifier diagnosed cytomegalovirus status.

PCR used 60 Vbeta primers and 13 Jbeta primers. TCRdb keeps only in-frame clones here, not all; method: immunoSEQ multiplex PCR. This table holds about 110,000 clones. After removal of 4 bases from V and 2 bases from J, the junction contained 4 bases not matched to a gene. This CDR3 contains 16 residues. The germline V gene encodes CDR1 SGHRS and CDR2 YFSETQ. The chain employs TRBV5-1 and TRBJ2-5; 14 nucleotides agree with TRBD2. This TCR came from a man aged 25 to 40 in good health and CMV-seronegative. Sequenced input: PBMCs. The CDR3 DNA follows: TGCGCCAGCAGCACCGGACTAGCGGGGGGTCAAGAGACCCAGTACTTC. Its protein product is CASSTGLAGGQETQYF.